Below, 8 T cell receptor beta chains from the same sample are listed, as sequenced in a study of shared clonotypes between healthy human individuals. Assay used: immunoSEQ multiplex PCR; TCRdb lists only in-frame clones, some missing. The table has some 1,400,000 clones, more than 95% seen once. Sequencing was performed on naive CD4+ T cells sorted from blood. Subset reported: CD45RA+ positively selected. These TCRs come from a man younger than 45 in good health.

The J gene is TRBJ1-2, the V gene TRBV28; D is uncertain. The V end lost 6 bases, the J end lost 0 bases, and 8 bases lay between the germline ends. Germline CDR1 and CDR2: MDHEN and SYDVKM. The CDR3 totals 13 residues. Here the CDR3 reads CASRKTANYGYTF. The CDR3 DNA reads as TGTGCCAGCAGAAAGACGGCTAACTATGGCTACACCTTC.

The chain couples TRBV2 to TRBJ2-5; D is perhaps TRBD2 (6 bases). This CDR3 has 14 amino acids. Trimming left V 4 bases short and J 2 bases short, with 11 bases between. Germline V gene sequence: CDR1 SNHLY, CDR2 FYNNEI. The CDR3 loop reads CASSVIAAQETQYF. Here the CDR3 DNA reads TGTGCCAGCAGTGTTATAGCGGCACAAGAGACCCAGTACTTC.

This clone turned up a few times. The gene calls are TRBV5-1 and TRBJ2-1; D may be TRBD2 (6 bases). This CDR3 is 13 amino acids long. Germline values: CDR1 SGHRS, CDR2 YFSETQ. The V end lost 4 bases, the J end lost 8 bases, and 13 bases lay between the germline ends. The DNA of the CDR3 is TGCGCCAGCAGCCCTGGGACTTCAGATGAGCAGTTCTTC. Translated, it gives CASSPGTSDEQFF. Full variable domain (outside the CDR3, taken from reference TRBV5-1 and TRBJ2-1): KAGVTQTPRYLIKTRGQQVTLSCSPISGHRSVSWYQQTPGQGLQFLFEYFSETQRNKGNFPGRFSGRQFSNSRSEMNVSTLELGDSALYLCASSPGTSDEQFFGPGTRLTVL.

This clone was detected a few times. The gene calls are TRBV12-5 and TRBJ1-1; the D gene is possibly TRBD1 (6 bases). This CDR3 is built from 17 residues. Trimming cost V 1 base and J 3 bases, with 18 bases left between them. Germline loops: CDR1 LGHNT, CDR2 FRNRAP. The CDR3 nucleotides read TGTGCTAGTGGTTTGGGACGTCAAAGGGGGGTCGACACTGAAGCTTTCTTT. It yields the protein CASGLGRQRGVDTEAFF.

J is TRBJ2-2 and V is TRBV5-4; TRBD2 matches 12 bases. V was pared by 4 bases and J by 6 bases, with 7 bases of the junction left unmatched. Germline V lookup: CDR1 SGHNT, CDR2 YYREEE (reference sequence). This CDR3 region has 16 residues. The CDR3 is CASSPASGRAPGELFF. CDR3 bases: TGTGCCAGCAGCCCCGCTAGCGGGAGGGCCCCCGGGGAGCTGTTTTTT.

This sequence joins TRBV10-1 and TRBJ1-1; TRBD1 is a possible D gene (5 bases). CDR1 is WNHNN and CDR2 is SYGVQD in the germline V gene (reference sequence). The CDR3 length is 16 residues. V was shortened by 7 bases and J by 3 bases, with 21 bases between the two germline ends. The CDR3 nucleotides are TGCGCCAGCAACAAACTAATGCCGGGGCTGGACACTGAAGCTTTCTTT. Protein: CASNKLMPGLDTEAFF.

This clone was seen just once. This chain joins TRBV5-1 and TRBJ2-3; 7 bases align to TRBD1. The trim removed 1 base at V and 6 bases at J, leaving 5 bases unmatched. The CDR3 is 14 residues long. Looked up from germline, CDR1 is SGHRS and CDR2 is YFSETQ. CDR3 nucleotides: TGCGCCAGCAGCTTGCTACAGGGGCCGGATACGCAGTATTTT. Its translation is CASSLLQGPDTQYF.

The J gene is TRBJ1-3, the V gene TRBV5-4; 9 positions agree with TRBD1. The junction had 5 bases not matched to a gene; V was cut back by 3 bases and J by 4 bases. Germline V gene sequence: CDR1 SGHNT, CDR2 YYREEE (reference sequence). CDR3 length: 15 residues. The CDR3 DNA reads TGTGCCAGCAGCTCCGGGACAGGGTTCGGAAACACCATATATTTT. Translated: CASSSGTGFGNTIYF.